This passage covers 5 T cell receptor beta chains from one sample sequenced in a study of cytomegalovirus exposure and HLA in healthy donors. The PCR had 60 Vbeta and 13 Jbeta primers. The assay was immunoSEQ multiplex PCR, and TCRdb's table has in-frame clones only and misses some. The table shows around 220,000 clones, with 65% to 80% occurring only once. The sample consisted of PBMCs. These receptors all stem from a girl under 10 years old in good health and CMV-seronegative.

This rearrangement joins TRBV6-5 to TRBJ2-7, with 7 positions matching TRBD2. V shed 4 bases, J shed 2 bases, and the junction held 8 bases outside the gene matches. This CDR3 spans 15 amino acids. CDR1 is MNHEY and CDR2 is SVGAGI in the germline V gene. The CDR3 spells CASSLGGNGAYEQYF. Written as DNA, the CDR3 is TGTGCCAGCAGTTTGGGGGGGAACGGAGCCTACGAGCAGTACTTC.

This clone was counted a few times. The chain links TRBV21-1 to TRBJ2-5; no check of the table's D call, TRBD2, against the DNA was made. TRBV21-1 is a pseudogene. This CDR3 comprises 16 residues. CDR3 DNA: TGTGCCAGCAGCAAAGGTAAGGGACTACCACAGGAGACCCAGTACTTC. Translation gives CASSKGKGLPQETQYF.

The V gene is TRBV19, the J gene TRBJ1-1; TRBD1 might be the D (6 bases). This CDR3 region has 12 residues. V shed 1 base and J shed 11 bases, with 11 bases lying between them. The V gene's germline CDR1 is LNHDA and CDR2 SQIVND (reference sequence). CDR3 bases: TGTGCCAGTAGTATAGGGAGGACAGCGGCTTTCTTT. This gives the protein CASSIGRTAAFF.

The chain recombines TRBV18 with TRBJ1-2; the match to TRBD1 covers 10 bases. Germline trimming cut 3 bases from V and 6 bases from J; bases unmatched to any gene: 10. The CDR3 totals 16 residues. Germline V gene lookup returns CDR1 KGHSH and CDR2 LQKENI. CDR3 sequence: CASSPFWGQGSHGYTF. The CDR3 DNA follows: TGTGCCAGCTCACCCTTTTGGGGACAGGGGAGCCATGGCTACACCTTC.

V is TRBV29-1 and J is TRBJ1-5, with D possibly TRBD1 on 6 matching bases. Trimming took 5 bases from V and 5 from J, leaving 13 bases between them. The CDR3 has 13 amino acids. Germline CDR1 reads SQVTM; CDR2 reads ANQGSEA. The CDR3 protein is CSVSQGWDQPQHF. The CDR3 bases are TGCAGCGTTTCACAGGGATGGGATCAGCCCCAGCATTTT.